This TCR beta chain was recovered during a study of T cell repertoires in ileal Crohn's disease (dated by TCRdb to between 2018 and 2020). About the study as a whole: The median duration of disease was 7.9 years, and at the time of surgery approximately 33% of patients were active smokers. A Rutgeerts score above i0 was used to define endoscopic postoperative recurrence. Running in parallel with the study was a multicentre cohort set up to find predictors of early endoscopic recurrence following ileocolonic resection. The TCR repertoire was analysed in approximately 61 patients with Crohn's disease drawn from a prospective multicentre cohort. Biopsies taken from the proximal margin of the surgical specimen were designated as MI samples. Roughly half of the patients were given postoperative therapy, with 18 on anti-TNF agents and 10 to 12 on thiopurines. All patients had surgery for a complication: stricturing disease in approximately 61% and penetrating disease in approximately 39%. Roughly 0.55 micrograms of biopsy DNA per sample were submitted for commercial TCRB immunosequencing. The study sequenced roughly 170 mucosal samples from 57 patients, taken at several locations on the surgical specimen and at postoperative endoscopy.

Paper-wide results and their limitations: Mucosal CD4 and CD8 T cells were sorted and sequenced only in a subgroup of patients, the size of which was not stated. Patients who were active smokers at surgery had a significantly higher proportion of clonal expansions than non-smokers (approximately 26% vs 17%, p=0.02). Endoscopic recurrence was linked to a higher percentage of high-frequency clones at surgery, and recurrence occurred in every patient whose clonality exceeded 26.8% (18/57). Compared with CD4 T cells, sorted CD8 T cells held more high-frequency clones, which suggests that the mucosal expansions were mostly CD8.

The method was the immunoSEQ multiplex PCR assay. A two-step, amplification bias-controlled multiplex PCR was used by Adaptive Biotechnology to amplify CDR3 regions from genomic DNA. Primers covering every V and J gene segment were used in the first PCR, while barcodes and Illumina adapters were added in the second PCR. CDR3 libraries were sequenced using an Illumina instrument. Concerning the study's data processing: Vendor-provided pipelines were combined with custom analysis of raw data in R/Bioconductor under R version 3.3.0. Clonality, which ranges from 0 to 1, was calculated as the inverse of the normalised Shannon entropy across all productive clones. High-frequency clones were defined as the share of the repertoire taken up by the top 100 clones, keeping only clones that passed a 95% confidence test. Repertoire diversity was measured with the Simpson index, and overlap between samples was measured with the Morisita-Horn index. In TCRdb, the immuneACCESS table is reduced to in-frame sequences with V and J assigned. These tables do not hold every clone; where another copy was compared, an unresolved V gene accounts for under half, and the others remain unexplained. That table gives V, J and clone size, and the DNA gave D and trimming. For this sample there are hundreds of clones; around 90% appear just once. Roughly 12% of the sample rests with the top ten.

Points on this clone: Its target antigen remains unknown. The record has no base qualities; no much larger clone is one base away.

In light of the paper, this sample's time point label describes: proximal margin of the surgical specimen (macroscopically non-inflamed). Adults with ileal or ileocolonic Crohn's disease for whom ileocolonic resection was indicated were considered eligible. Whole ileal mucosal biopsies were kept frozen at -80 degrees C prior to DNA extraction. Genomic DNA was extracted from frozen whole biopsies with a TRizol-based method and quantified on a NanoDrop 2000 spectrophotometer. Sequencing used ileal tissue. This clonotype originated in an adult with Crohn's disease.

For the CDR3, the sequence is CASSWTSELDEQFF. The DNA sequence is TGTGCCAGTAGTTGGACTAGCGAGCTGGATGAGCAGTTCTTC. The chain joins TRBV19 to TRBJ2-1; TRBD2 lines up with 9 middle nucleotides. The germline V gene (reference sequence) gives CDR1 as LNHDA and CDR2 as SQIVND. Clipping removes 5 bases from V and 8 bases from J, with 7 as the unmatched junction base count. The CDR3 measures 14 amino acids from cysteine to phenylalanine. Only CDR3 DNA remains: 42 bases, in frame from the first base.